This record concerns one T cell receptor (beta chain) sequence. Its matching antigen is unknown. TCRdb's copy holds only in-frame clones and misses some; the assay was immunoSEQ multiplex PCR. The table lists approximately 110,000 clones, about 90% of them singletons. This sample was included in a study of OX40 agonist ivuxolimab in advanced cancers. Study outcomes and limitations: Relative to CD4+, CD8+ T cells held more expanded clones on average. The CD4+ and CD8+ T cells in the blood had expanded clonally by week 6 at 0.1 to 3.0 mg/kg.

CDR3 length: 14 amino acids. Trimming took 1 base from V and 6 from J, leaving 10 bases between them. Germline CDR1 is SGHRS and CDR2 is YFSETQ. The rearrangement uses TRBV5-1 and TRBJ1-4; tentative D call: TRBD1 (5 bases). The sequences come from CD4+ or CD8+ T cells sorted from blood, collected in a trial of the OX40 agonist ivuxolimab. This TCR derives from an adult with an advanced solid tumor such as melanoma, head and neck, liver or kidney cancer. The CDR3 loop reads CASSLRGWDEKLFF. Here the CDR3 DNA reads TGCGCCAGCAGCTTGAGGGGCTGGGATGAAAAACTGTTTTTT.